The TCR beta chain under discussion was sequenced for a study of cytomegalovirus exposure and HLA in healthy donors. Primers: 60 Vbeta forward and 13 Jbeta reverse. Clones were read by immunoSEQ multiplex PCR, and TCRdb kept only the in-frame ones, dropping some. The data show 90,000 to 120,000 clones, 77% seen once. This clone was picked up one time. Trimming cost V 3 bases and J 7 bases; bases outside gene matches: 2. This CDR3 spans 14 amino acids. Per the germline V gene, CDR1 is SGHVS and CDR2 is FNYEAQ. The TCR sequence derives from a male donor in good health and CMV-seronegative. This rearrangement joins TRBV7-6 to TRBJ2-1; 11 nucleotides agree with TRBD2. The sequencing sample was made of PBMCs. In DNA form, the CDR3 reads TGTGCCAGCAGCTTGACTAGCGGGATTAATGAGCAGTTCTTC. Protein sequence: CASSLTSGINEQFF.